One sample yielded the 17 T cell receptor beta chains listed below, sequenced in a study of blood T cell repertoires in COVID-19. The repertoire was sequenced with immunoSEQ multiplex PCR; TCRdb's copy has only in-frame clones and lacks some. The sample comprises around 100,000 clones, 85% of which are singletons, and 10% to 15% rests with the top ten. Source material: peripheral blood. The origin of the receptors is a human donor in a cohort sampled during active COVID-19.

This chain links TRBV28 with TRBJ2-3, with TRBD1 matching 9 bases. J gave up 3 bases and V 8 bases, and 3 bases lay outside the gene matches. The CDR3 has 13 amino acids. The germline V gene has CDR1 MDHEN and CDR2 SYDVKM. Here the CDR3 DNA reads TGTGCCAGCCGGGACAGGGCGACAGATACGCAGTATTTT. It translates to CASRDRATDTQYF. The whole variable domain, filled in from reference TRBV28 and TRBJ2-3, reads DVKVTQSSRYLVKRTGEKVFLECVQDMDHENMFWYRQDPGLGLRLIYFSYDVKMKEKGDIPEGYSVSREKKERFSLILESASTNQTSMYLCASRDRATDTQYFGPGTRLTVL.

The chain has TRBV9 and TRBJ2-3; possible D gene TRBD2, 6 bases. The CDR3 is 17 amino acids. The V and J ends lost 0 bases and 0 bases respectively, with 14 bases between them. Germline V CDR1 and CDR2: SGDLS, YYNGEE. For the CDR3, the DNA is TGTGCCAGCAGCGTAGCGGGGGACGTTCCCAGCACAGATACGCAGTATTTT. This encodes CASSVAGDVPSTDTQYF.

Here the CDR3 reads CASRGGTLYTGELFF. The CDR3 nucleotides are TGTGCCAGCAGGGGGGGGACCCTTTACACCGGGGAGCTGTTTTTT. This chain uses TRBV27 with TRBJ2-2, with 7 bases identical to TRBD2. The CDR3 spans 15 residues. Germline loops: CDR1 MNHEY, CDR2 SMNVEV (reference sequence). The ends lost 6 bases at V and 3 bases at J; junction bases unmatched: 7.

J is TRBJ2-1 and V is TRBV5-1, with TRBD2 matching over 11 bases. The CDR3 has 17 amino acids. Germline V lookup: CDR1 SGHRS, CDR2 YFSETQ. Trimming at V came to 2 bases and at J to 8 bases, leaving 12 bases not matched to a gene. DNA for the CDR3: TGCGCCAGCAGCTTCAGTCTAGCGGGGGGCGCCAGGGATGAGCAGTTCTTC. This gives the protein CASSFSLAGGARDEQFF.

The CDR3 DNA reads as TGTGCCAGCAGCCAACCGGGACTCAATGGCAAAAACATTCAGTACTTC. Its translation is CASSQPGLNGKNIQYF. The gene calls are TRBV3-1 (or the pseudogene TRBV3-2) and TRBJ2-4; perhaps TRBD2 as D (6 bases). Germline V CDR1 and CDR2: LGHDT, YNNKEL (reference sequence). CDR3 length: 16 residues. With 2 bases removed from V and 3 bases from J, the gap between germline ends came to 14 bases.

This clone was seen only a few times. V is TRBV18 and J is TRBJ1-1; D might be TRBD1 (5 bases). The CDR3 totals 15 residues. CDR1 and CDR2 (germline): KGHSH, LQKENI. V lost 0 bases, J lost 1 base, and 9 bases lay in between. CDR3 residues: CASSPPAGGNTEAFF. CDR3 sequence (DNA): TGTGCCAGCTCACCACCGGCCGGGGGGAACACTGAAGCTTTCTTT.

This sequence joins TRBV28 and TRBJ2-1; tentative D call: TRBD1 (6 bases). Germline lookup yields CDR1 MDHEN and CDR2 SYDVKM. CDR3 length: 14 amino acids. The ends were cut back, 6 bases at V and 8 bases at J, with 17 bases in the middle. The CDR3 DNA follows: TGTGCCAGCAGCATAGTGCAGGGGAGCCATGAGCAGTTCTTC. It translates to CASSIVQGSHEQFF.

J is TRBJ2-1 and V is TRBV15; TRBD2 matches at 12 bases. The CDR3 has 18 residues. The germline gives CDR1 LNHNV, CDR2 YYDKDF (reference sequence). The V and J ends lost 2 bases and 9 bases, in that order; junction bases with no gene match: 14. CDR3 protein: CATSRPGTSGLGFGEQFF. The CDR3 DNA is TGTGCCACCAGCAGACCCGGGACTAGCGGGCTCGGATTTGGTGAGCAGTTCTTC.

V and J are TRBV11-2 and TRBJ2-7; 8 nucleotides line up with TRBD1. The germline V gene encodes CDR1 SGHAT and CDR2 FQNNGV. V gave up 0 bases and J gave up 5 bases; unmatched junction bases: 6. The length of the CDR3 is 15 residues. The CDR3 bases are TGTGCCAGCAGCTTAGATTCCGGACAGGGCCACGAGCAGTACTTC. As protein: CASSLDSGQGHEQYF.

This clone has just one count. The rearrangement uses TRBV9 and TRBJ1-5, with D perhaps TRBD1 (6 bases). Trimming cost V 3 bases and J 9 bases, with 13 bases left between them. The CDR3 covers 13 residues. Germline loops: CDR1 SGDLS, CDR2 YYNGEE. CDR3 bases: TGTGCCAGCAGCGGATCAGGGGCAGGGCCCCAGCATTTT. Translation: CASSGSGAGPQHF.

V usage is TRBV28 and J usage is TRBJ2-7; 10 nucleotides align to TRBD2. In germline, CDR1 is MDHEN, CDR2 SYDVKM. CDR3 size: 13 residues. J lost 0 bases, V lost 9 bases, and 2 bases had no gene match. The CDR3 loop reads CASLAGASYEQYF. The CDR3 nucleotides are TGTGCCAGTCTAGCGGGGGCCTCCTACGAGCAGTACTTC. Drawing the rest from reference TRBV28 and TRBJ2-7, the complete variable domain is DVKVTQSSRYLVKRTGEKVFLECVQDMDHENMFWYRQDPGLGLRLIYFSYDVKMKEKGDIPEGYSVSREKKERFSLILESASTNQTSMYLCASLAGASYEQYFGPGTRLTVT.

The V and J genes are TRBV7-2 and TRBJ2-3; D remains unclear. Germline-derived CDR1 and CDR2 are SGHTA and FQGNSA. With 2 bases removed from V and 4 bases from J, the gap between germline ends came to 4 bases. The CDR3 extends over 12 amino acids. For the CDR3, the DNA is TGTGCCAGCAGCTTAAAGCCAGATACGCAGTATTTT. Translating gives CASSLKPDTQYF.

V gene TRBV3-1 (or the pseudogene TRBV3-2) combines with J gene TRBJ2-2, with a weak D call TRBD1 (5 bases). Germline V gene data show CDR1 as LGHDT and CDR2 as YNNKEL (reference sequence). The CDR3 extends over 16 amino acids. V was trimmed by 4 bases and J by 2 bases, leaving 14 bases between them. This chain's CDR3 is CASSRFGQGNTGELFF. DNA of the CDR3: TGTGCCAGCAGCCGCTTCGGGCAGGGTAACACCGGGGAGCTGTTTTTT.

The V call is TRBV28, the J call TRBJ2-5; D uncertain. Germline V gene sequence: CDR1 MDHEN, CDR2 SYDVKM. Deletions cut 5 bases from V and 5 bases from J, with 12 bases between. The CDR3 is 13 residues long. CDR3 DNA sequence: TGTGCCAGCAGTCCCTTTCCCCGTGAGACCCAGTACTTC. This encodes CASSPFPRETQYF.

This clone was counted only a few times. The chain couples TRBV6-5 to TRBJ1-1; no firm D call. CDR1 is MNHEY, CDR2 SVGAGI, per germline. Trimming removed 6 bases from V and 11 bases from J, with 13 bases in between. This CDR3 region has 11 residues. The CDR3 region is CASSPNLEAFF. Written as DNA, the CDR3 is TGTGCCAGCAGCCCCAATCTAGAGGCTTTCTTT.

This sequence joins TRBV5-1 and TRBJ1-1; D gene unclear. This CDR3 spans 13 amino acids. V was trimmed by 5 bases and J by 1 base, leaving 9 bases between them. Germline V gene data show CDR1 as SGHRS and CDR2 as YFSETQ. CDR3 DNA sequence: TGCGCCAGCAGGGAGGGAACGAACACTGAAGCTTTCTTT. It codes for CASREGTNTEAFF.

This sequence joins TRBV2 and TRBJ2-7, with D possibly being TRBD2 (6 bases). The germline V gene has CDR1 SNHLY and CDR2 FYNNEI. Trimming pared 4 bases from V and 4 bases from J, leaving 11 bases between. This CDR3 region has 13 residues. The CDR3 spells CASSGGAGYEQYF. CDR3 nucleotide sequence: TGTGCCAGCAGTGGAGGGGCGGGGTACGAGCAGTACTTC.